This T cell receptor (beta chain) originates from a study of cytomegalovirus exposure and HLA in healthy donors. Germline loops: CDR1 DFQATT, CDR2 SNEGSKA (reference sequence). The CDR3 covers 11 residues. The ends were cut back, 4 bases at V and 3 bases at J, with 4 bases in the middle. The primer mix had 60 Vbeta and 13 Jbeta primers. This table comes from immunoSEQ multiplex PCR, and its TCRdb copy is limited to in-frame clones, with some not included. The repertoire holds 120,000 to 150,000 clones, with roughly 65% as singletons. The chain links TRBV20-1 to TRBJ1-3, with unresolved D. The receptor was isolated from a man aged 60 to 69 in good health and CMV-seronegative. The sample comprised PBMCs. Here the CDR3 reads CSATGGNTIYF. The DNA of the CDR3 is TGCAGTGCTACAGGTGGAAACACCATATATTTT.